Each of the 22 T cell receptor beta chains below was sequenced from the same sample in a study of CD4+ T cells in melanoma. The repertoire was sequenced with immunoSEQ multiplex PCR; TCRdb's copy has only in-frame clones and lacks some. Among 55,000 or so clones listed, approximately 74% were seen once. The material sequenced was tumor tissue. These receptors came from a human donor with melanoma.

This clone was counted at least ten times. V is TRBV5-1 and J is TRBJ1-6; D is unresolved. The CDR3 runs to 18 residues. The V end lost 4 bases, the J end lost 1 base, and 18 bases lay between the germline ends. Germline V lookup: CDR1 SGHRS, CDR2 YFSETQ. CDR3 in DNA: TGCGCCAGCAGCCGCAGGCATCCTGATGGGTCCTATAATTCACCCCTCCACTTT. This sequence encodes CASSRRHPDGSYNSPLHF.

This clone was picked up one time. The CDR3 DNA follows: TGTGCCAGCATCGCCGACGGGGCAAGCCTTGAAGCTTTCTTT. This sequence encodes CASIADGASLEAFF. V is TRBV7-9 and J is TRBJ1-1, with D maybe TRBD1 (5 bases). From germline, CDR1 is SEHNR and CDR2 FQNEAQ (reference sequence). V lost 7 bases to trimming and J lost 7 bases, with 19 bases between them. The CDR3 runs to 14 residues.

The rearrangement links TRBV7-8 to TRBJ1-5, with D perhaps matching TRBD1 (6 bases). Germline CDR1 reads SGHVS; CDR2 reads FQNEAQ. The CDR3 extends over 16 amino acids. Trimming removed 5 bases at V and 0 bases at J, with 14 bases between. CDR3 sequence reads: CASSRVRDNSNQPQHF. The DNA for the CDR3 is TGTGCCAGCAGCCGAGTCCGGGACAATAGCAATCAGCCCCAGCATTTT.

This sequence joins TRBV7-9 and TRBJ2-1; no clear D. The CDR3 contains 11 residues. Between the trimmed V and J ends, which lost 3 bases and 7 bases, there was a span of 4 bases. Germline V gene lookup returns CDR1 SEHNR and CDR2 FQNEAQ (reference sequence). The CDR3 region is CASSLMNEQFF. CDR3 coding DNA: TGTGCCAGCAGCTTGATGAATGAGCAGTTCTTC. Complete variable domain (other parts from reference TRBV7-9 and TRBJ2-1): DTGVSQNPRHKITKRGQNVTFRCDPISEHNRLYWYRQTLGQGPEFLTYFQNEAQLEKSRLLSDRFSAERPKGSFSTLEIQRTEQGDSAMYLCASSLMNEQFFGPGTRLTVL.

The chain joins TRBV6-5 to TRBJ2-1; no clear D gene. From germline, CDR1 is MNHEY and CDR2 SVGAGI. V was shortened by 6 bases and J by 15 bases, with 6 bases between the two germline ends. This CDR3 has 8 residues. This CDR3 reads CASSSPFF. Written as DNA, the CDR3 is TGTGCCAGCAGCAGCCCGTTCTTC.

CDR3 in amino acids: CASSQMGDRAYEQYF. The CDR3 nucleotides read TGCGCCAGCAGCCAAATGGGGGACAGGGCCTACGAGCAGTACTTC. The chain recombines TRBV4-3 with TRBJ2-7, with 9 bases that match TRBD1. Germline assignment: CDR1 LGHNA and CDR2 YSLEER. CDR3 length: 15 residues. V trimming: 2 bases; J trimming: 2 bases; junction bases outside the gene matches: 4.

This chain uses TRBV2 with TRBJ1-6; the match to TRBD1 covers 7 bases. Germline V gene lookup returns CDR1 SNHLY and CDR2 FYNNEI. The CDR3 extends over 16 amino acids. The trim removed 7 bases at V and 14 bases at J, leaving 20 bases unmatched. The CDR3 DNA follows: TGTGCCAGCATATTCCAGGGGGATGGCGGGGTCAAGGCCCTCCACTTT. The encoded protein is CASIFQGDGGVKALHF.

V gene TRBV10-3 combines with J gene TRBJ1-1; 8 positions agree with TRBD1. The CDR3 runs to 13 residues. V trimming: 8 bases; J trimming: 6 bases; junction bases outside the gene matches: 8. Germline lookup yields CDR1 ENHRY and CDR2 SYGVKD. DNA of the CDR3: TGTGCCATCTCCGACAGGGGAAAGGCTGAAGCTTTCTTT. This translates into CAISDRGKAEAFF.

A few counts support this clone. One base away lies a much larger clone, so this may be a sequencing read error. The rearrangement links TRBV7-3 to TRBJ2-7, with 9 bases that match TRBD1. CDR1 and CDR2 (germline): SGHTA, FQGTGA. Trimming cost V 5 bases and J 3 bases; bases outside gene matches: 2. The CDR3 has 13 residues. CDR3 sequence reads: CASSVTGGYEQYF. The CDR3 DNA sequence: TGTGCCAGCAGCGTGACAGGGGGCTACGAGCAGTACTTC.

Only one count was recorded for this clone. The rearrangement links TRBV4-1 to TRBJ2-2; no definite D call. Trimming took off 4 bases at V and 7 bases at J, with 7 bases between the two ends. Germline V CDR1 and CDR2: MGHRA, YSYEKL. The CDR3 contains 12 residues. DNA of the CDR3: TGCGCCAGCAGCCTCCTTGACGGGGAGCTGTTTTTT. It codes for CASSLLDGELFF.

The chain links TRBV19 to TRBJ1-1, with D possibly being TRBD1 (5 bases). Germline lookup yields CDR1 LNHDA and CDR2 SQIVND (reference sequence). V gave up 3 bases and J gave up 0 bases, with 11 bases separating them. The CDR3 runs 15 residues. CDR3 nucleotide sequence: TGTGCCAGTAGTATTGGGACGGGGATGAACACTGAAGCTTTCTTT. As protein: CASSIGTGMNTEAFF.

The rearrangement joins TRBV18 to TRBJ2-7; 7 bases fit TRBD1. V dropped 2 bases and J dropped 4; count of bases not matched to a gene: 5. The germline V gene has CDR1 KGHSH and CDR2 LQKENI. CDR3 length: 14 amino acids. The CDR3 bases are TGTGCCAGCTCACCAACTGACAGGGAGTACGAGCAGTACTTC. This sequence encodes CASSPTDREYEQYF.

This clone was seen a handful of times. This sequence joins TRBV19 and TRBJ2-2; D is uncertain. The CDR3 has 12 amino acids. Germline values: CDR1 LNHDA, CDR2 SQIVND (reference sequence). V lost 5 bases and J 6 bases, leaving 7 bases between the germline ends. The CDR3 loop is CASSWLAGELFF. CDR3 bases: TGTGCCAGTAGTTGGTTGGCCGGGGAGCTGTTTTTT. Full variable domain (rest looked up from reference TRBV19 and TRBJ2-2): DGGITQSPKYLFRKEGQNVTLSCEQNLNHDAMYWYRQDPGQGLRLIYYSQIVNDFQKGDIAEGYSVSREKKESFPLTVTSAQKNPTAFYLCASSWLAGELFFGEGSRLTVL.

V is TRBV30 and J is TRBJ1-4, with no clear D. Germline V gives CDR1 GTSNPN, CDR2 SVGIG (reference sequence). V was shortened by 2 bases and J by 1 base, with 8 bases between the two germline ends. The CDR3 contains 14 residues. The CDR3 sequence: CAWSRVVTNEKLFF. The CDR3 DNA follows: TGTGCCTGGAGTCGCGTGGTAACTAATGAAAAACTGTTTTTT.

This clone was recorded only once. This chain joins TRBV7-2 and TRBJ2-3; D uncertain. The CDR3 is 13 amino acids. The germline CDR1 and CDR2 sequences are SGHTA and FQGNSA. The V end was cut by 3 bases, the J end by 8 bases, with 12 bases between. The CDR3 sequence is CASSLAGPGTQYF. The DNA of the CDR3 is TGTGCCAGCAGCTTGGCCGGGCCGGGTACGCAGTATTTT.

V and J are TRBV28 and TRBJ1-1, with no clear D. V lost 1 base to trimming and J lost 4 bases, with 10 bases between them. CDR3 size: 14 residues. Germline V gene lookup returns CDR1 MDHEN and CDR2 SYDVKM. The CDR3 loop is CASSLFGESTEAFF. The CDR3 DNA is TGTGCCAGCAGTTTATTTGGGGAGTCCACTGAAGCTTTCTTT. The full variable domain, rest sourced from reference TRBV28 and TRBJ1-1, is DVKVTQSSRYLVKRTGEKVFLECVQDMDHENMFWYRQDPGLGLRLIYFSYDVKMKEKGDIPEGYSVSREKKERFSLILESASTNQTSMYLCASSLFGESTEAFFGQGTRLTVV.

This chain connects TRBV7-9 to TRBJ2-7, with TRBD2 identical over 13 bases. The J segment lost 2 bases and the V segment lost 5 bases, leaving 12 bases of the junction unmatched. The CDR3 sequence is 18 residues long. The germline CDR1 and CDR2 sequences are SEHNR and FQNEAQ (reference sequence). The CDR3 nucleotides are TGTGCCAGCAGCCCATACCCCCTACTAGCGGGGGGGCCCTACGAGCAGTACTTC. It encodes CASSPYPLLAGGPYEQYF.

The chain combines TRBV12-5 with TRBJ1-3; no reliable D call. The V gene's germline CDR1 is LGHNT and CDR2 FRNRAP. The CDR3 spans 16 residues. V lost 0 bases to trimming and J lost 0 bases, with 9 bases between them. The CDR3 sequence is CASGLVPRSSGNTIYF. CDR3 sequence (DNA): TGTGCTAGTGGTTTGGTACCGCGGAGCTCTGGAAACACCATATATTTT.

This clone was detected only a few times. The V gene is TRBV6-6, the J gene TRBJ2-4, with a possible D match to TRBD1 (6 bases). V was pared by 5 bases and J by 1 base, with 12 bases between. Germline V lookup: CDR1 MNHNY, CDR2 SVGAGI (reference sequence). The CDR3 covers 15 residues. The CDR3 loop reads CASSPTGFAKNIQYF. The DNA of the CDR3 is TGTGCCAGCAGTCCAACAGGGTTCGCCAAAAACATTCAGTACTTC.

Only a few counts were recorded for this clone. The rearrangement joins TRBV5-6 to TRBJ2-2; TRBD2 agrees at 9 bases. Germline trimming cut 6 bases from V and 4 bases from J; bases unmatched to any gene: 4. This CDR3 spans 14 amino acids. Germline V gene data show CDR1 as SGHDT and CDR2 as YYEEEE. The CDR3 DNA sequence: TGTGCCAGCACCGCGGGGGGGTTCACCGGGGAGCTGTTTTTT. Its protein is CASTAGGFTGELFF.

This clone was observed a few times. The sample holds other DNA sequences that translate to the same CDR3. The chain has TRBV19 and TRBJ1-2; D gene ambiguous. The CDR3 has 13 amino acids. Looked up from germline, CDR1 is LNHDA and CDR2 is SQIVND (reference sequence). V lost 1 base and J 0 bases, leaving 3 bases between the germline ends. This chain's CDR3 is CASSIGANYGYTF. CDR3 DNA sequence: TGTGCCAGTAGTATAGGAGCTAACTATGGCTACACCTTC.

The chain combines TRBV27 with TRBJ1-2, with 9 bases lining up with TRBD1. Trimming cost V 8 bases and J 7 bases; bases outside gene matches: 2. The germline V gene has CDR1 MNHEY and CDR2 SMNVEV (reference sequence). This CDR3 has 11 amino acids. CDR3 in DNA: TGTGCCAGCCGGGACAGGGTTGGCTACACCTTC. Residues: CASRDRVGYTF.